Listed here are 8 T cell receptor beta chains from one sample, sequenced in a study of glioma-infiltrating T cells. TCR alpha and beta CDR3 regions were amplified from RNA using iRepertoire nested multiplex PCR. TCRdb analysed the multiplex PCR reads with MiXCR anew, one entry per CDR3 protein. The data contain some 120,000 distinct CDR3 sequences, roughly 23% of them singletons. The sequencing sample was made of glioma tissue, nonneoplastic brain tissue, or PBMCs (not recorded which). All receptors come from a human donor with low-grade glioma or glioblastoma, undergoing nonglioma brain surgery, or in good health (not recorded which).

This clonotype was recorded many times. The chain links TRBV4-1 to TRBJ2-5; D call uncertain. The germline gives CDR1 MGHRA, CDR2 YSYEKL. The CDR3 consists of 14 residues. V shed 4 bases and J shed 1 base, with 10 bases lying between them. The CDR3 DNA reads as TGCGCCAGCAGCCTACGACCATTCCAAGAGACCCAGTACTTC. The encoded protein is CASSLRPFQETQYF.

In regard to this clonotype: One end of the junction is discordant with germline, which a read error may explain. The chain links TRBV12-5 to TRBJ2-3; tentatively, D is TRBD1 or TRBD2 (5 bases each). Germline loops: CDR1 LGHNT, CDR2 FRNRAP. This CDR3 is built from 19 residues. CDR3 DNA sequence: TGTGCTAGTGGTTTCCTCGGAAGGGGTTTACCACCTAGCACAGATACGCCGTCTTTT. Its protein is CASGFLGRGLPPSTDTPSF.

This sequence joins TRBV12-3 or TRBV12-4 and TRBJ1-1, with 8 bases aligning to TRBD1. The CDR3 runs 14 residues. V trimming: 6 bases; J trimming: 5 bases; junction bases outside the gene matches: 8. CDR3 sequence: CASSPTGAWTEAFF. In DNA, the CDR3 is TGTGCCAGCAGCCCGACAGGGGCTTGGACTGAAGCTTTCTTT.

This clonotype occurred a few times. V and J are TRBV4-2 and TRBJ2-7; D might be TRBD2 (5 bases). The V and J ends lost 0 bases and 0 bases respectively, with 18 bases between them. CDR1 is LGHNA and CDR2 is YNFKEQ in the germline V gene. The length of the CDR3 is 18 residues. The DNA for the CDR3 is TGTGCCAGCAGCCAAGATCTGTCGATGCCAGGACTCTCCTACGAGCAGTACTTC. Translating gives CASSQDLSMPGLSYEQYF.

As to this clonotype: A much larger clone is a single base away; this may be a read error. The chain links TRBV20-1 to TRBJ2-7; 9 bases map to TRBD1. Losses at the gene ends were 7 bases for V and 6 bases for J; bases not matched to a gene: 13. Germline V gene lookup returns CDR1 DFQATT and CDR2 SNEGSKA (reference sequence). The CDR3 runs 14 residues. The CDR3 is CSGTRDREVAEQYF. CDR3 in DNA: TGCAGTGGTACCCGGGACAGGGAGGTCGCCGAGCAGTACTTC.

A word on this clonotype: This clone may be a read error of a much larger clone one base away. The chain links TRBV7-9 to TRBJ2-1, with D possibly matching TRBD2 (5 bases). The V end was cut by 5 bases, the J end by 6 bases, with 14 bases between. Looked up from germline, CDR1 is SEHNR and CDR2 is FQNEAQ (reference sequence). CDR3 length equals 14 residues. Written as DNA, the CDR3 is TGTGCCAGCAGCCAGCGAGGACTTATCAATGAGCAGTTCTTC. Protein: CASSQRGLINEQFF. Based on the CDR3 plus reference TRBV7-9 and TRBJ2-1, the full variable domain is DTGVSQNPRHKITKRGQNVTFRCDPISEHNRLYWYRQTLGQGPEFLTYFQNEAQLEKSRLLSDRFSAERPKGSFSTLEIQRTEQGDSAMYLCASSQRGLINEQFFGPGTRLTVL.

A remark on this clonotype: This may be a read error, as it is one base from a much larger clone. The V and J genes are TRBV10-3 and TRBJ2-3; D is uncertain. Germline V gives CDR1 ENHRY, CDR2 SYGVKD. The CDR3 extends over 14 amino acids. The CDR3 DNA is TGTGCCATCTGTGAGGTACTCCCCACAGATACGCAGTATTTT. This encodes CAICEVLPTDTQYF.

This clonotype occurred many times. This chain joins TRBV11-2 and TRBJ1-1; D ambiguous. The CDR3 totals 16 residues. The V end lost 5 bases, the J end lost 0 bases, and 16 bases lay between the germline ends. The germline gives CDR1 SGHAT, CDR2 FQNNGV. The CDR3 DNA is TGTGCCAGCAGCCTACGGAACAGACACTTGAACACTGAAGCTTTCTTT. Its protein product is CASSLRNRHLNTEAFF. The full variable domain, rest sourced from reference TRBV11-2 and TRBJ1-1, is EAGVAQSPRYKIIEKRQSVAFWCNPISGHATLYWYQQILGQGPKLLIQFQNNGVVDDSQLPKDRFSAERLKGVDSTLKIQPAKLEDSAVYLCASSLRNRHLNTEAFFGQGTRLTVV.